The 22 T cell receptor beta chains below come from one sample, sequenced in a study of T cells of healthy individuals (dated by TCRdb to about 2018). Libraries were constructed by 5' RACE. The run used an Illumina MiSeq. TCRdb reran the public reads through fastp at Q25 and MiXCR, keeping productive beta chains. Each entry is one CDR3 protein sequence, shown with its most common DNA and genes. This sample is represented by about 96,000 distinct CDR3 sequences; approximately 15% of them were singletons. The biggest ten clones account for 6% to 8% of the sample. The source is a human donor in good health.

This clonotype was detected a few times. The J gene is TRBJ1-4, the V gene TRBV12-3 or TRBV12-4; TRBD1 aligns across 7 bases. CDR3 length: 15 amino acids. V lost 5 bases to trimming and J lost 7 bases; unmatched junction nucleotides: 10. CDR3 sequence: CASSTRTGASEKLFF. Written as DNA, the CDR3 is TGTGCCAGCAGTACCAGGACAGGTGCAAGTGAAAAACTGTTTTTT.

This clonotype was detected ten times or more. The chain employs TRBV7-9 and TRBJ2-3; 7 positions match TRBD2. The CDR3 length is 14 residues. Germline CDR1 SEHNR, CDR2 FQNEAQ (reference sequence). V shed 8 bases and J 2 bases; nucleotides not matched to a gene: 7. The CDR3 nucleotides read TGTGCCAGCGGGGTAGCGGGCCACACAGATACGCAGTATTTT. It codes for CASGVAGHTDTQYF.

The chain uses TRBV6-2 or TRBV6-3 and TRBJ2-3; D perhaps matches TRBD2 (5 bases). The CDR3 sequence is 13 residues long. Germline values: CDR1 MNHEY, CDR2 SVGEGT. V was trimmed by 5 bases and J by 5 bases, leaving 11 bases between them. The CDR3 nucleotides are TGTGCCAGCAGTACAGACTACTTAGATACGCAGTATTTT. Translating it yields CASSTDYLDTQYF.

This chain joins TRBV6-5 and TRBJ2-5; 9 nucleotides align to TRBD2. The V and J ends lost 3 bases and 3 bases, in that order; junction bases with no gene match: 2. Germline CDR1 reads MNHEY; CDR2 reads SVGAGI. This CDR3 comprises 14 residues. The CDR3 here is CASSYLAGKETQYF. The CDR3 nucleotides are TGTGCCAGCAGTTATCTAGCGGGGAAAGAGACCCAGTACTTC.

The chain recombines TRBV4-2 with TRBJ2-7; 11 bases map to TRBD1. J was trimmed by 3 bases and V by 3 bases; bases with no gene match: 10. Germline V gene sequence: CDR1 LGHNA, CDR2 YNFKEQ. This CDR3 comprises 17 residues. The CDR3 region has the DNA TGTGCCAGCAGCCAGTCGCTTGGGGGGACAGGGGGCTACGAGCAGTACTTC. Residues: CASSQSLGGTGGYEQYF.

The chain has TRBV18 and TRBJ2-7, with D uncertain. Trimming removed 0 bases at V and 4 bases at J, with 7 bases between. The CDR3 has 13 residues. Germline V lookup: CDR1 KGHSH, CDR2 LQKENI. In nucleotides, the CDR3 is TGTGCCAGCTCACCACCCACCTTATACGAGCAGTACTTC. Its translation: CASSPPTLYEQYF.

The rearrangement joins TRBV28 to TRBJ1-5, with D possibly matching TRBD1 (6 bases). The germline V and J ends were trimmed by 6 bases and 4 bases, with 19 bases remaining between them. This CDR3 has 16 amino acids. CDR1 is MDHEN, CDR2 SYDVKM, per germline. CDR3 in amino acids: CASRTDRPPSNQPQHF. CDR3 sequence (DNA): TGTGCCAGCAGAACGGACAGACCCCCTTCGAATCAGCCCCAGCATTTT.

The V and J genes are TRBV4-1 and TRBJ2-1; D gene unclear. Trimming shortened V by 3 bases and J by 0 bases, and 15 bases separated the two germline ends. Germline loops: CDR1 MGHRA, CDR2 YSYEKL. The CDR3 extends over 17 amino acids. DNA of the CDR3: TGCGCCAGCAGCCATCTCGTCTTCCCCAGCTCCTACAATGAGCAGTTCTTC. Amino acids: CASSHLVFPSSYNEQFF.

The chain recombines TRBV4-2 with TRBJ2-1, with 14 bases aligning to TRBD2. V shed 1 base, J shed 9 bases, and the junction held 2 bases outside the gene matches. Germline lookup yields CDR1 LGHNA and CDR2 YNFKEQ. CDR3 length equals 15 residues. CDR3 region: CASSQGLAGGREQFF. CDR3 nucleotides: TGTGCCAGCAGCCAAGGACTAGCGGGAGGGCGTGAGCAGTTCTTC.

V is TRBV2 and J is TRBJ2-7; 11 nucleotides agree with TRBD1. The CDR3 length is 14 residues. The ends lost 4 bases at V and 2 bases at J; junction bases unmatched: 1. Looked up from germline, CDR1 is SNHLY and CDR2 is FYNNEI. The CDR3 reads CASSVDRGPYEQYF. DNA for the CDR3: TGTGCCAGCAGTGTGGACAGGGGGCCCTACGAGCAGTACTTC.

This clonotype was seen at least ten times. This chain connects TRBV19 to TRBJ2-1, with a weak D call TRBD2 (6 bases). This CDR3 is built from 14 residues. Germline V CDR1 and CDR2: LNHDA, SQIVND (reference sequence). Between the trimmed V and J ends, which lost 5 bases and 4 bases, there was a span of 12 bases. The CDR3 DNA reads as TGTGCCAGTAGTCCACTGGACTATTACAATGAGCAGTTCTTC. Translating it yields CASSPLDYYNEQFF.

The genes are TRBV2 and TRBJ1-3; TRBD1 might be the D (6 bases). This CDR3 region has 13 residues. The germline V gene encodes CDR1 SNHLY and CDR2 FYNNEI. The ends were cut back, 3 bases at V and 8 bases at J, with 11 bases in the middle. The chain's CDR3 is CASSESRGDTIYF. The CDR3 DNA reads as TGTGCCAGCAGTGAGTCCAGGGGAGACACCATATATTTT.

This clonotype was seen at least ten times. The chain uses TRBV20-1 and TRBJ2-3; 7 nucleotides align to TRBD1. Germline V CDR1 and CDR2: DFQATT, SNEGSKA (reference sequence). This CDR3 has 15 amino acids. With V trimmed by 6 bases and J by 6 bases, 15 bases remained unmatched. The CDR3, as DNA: TGCAGTGCGCCGAACCGACAGGGACGAGGCGATACGCAGTATTTT. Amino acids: CSAPNRQGRGDTQYF.

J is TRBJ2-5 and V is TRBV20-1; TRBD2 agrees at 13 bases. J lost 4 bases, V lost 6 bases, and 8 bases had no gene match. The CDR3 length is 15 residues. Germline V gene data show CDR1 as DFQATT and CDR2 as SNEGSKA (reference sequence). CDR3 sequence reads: CSAFVRLAGGETQYF. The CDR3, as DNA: TGCAGTGCGTTCGTTCGACTAGCGGGAGGAGAGACCCAGTACTTC.

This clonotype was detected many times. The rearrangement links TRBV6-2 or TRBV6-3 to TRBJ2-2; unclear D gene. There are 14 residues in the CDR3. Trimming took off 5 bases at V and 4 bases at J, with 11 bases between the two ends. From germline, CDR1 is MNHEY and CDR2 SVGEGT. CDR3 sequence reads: CASSPTSSTGELFF. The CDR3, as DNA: TGTGCCAGCAGTCCCACCTCGTCCACCGGGGAGCTGTTTTTT.

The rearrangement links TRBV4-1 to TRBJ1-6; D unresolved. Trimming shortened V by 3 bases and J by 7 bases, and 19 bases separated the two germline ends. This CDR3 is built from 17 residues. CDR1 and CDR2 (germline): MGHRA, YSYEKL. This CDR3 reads CASSQALGRDLNSPLHF. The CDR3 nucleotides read TGCGCCAGCAGCCAGGCCCTCGGACGGGATCTCAATTCACCCCTCCACTTT.

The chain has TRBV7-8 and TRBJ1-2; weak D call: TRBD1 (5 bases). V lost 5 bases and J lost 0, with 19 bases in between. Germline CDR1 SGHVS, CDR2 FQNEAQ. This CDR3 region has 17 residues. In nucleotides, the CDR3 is TGTGCCAGCAGCCTCTGGGACGGCCGTTCTCCTAACTATGGCTACACCTTC. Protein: CASSLWDGRSPNYGYTF.

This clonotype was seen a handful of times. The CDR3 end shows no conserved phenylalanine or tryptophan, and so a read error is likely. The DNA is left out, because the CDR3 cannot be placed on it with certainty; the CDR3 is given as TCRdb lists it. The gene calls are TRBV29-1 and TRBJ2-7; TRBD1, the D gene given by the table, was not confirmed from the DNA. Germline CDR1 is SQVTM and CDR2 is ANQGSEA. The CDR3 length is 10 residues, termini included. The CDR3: CSVEGGGHPI.

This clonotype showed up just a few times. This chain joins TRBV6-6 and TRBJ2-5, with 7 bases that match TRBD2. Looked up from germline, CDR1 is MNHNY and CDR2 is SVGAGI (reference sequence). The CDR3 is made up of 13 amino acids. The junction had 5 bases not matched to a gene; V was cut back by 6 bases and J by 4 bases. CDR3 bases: TGTGCCAGCAGCATACAGCGGGGAGAGACCCAGTACTTC. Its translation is CASSIQRGETQYF.

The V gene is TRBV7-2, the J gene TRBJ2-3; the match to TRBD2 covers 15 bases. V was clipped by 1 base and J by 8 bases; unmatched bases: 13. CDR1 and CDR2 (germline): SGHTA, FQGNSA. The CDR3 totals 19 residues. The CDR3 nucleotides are TGTGCCAGCAGCTTAGACCCCCGGACTAGCGGGGGGGGGGTGGGTACGCAGTATTTT. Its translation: CASSLDPRTSGGGVGTQYF.

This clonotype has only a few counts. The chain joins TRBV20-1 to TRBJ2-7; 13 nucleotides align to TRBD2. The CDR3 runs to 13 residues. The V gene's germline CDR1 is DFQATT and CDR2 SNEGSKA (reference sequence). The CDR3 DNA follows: TGCAGATTAGGGACTAGCGGGAACTACGAGCAGTACTTC. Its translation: CRLGTSGNYEQYF.

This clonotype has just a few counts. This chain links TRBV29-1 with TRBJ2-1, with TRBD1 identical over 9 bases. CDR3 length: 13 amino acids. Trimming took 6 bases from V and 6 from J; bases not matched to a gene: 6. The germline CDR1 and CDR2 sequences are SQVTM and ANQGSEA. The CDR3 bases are TGCAGCGTCCCGGGACAGGGAATCAATGAGCAGTTCTTC. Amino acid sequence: CSVPGQGINEQFF.